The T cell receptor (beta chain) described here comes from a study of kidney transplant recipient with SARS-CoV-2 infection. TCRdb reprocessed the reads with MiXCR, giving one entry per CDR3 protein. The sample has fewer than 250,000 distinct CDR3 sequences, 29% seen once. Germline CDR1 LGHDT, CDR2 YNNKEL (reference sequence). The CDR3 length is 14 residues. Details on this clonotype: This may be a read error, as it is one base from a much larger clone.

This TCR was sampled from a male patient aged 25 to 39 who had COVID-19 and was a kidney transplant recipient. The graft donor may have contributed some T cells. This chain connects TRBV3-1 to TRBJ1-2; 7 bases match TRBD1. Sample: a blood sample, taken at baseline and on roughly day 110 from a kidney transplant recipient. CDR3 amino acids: CAGSQTSGGRGYTF. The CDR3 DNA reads TGTGCCGGCAGCCAGACCTCAGGGGGTAGAGGCTACACCTTC.